This passage covers 16 T cell receptor beta chains from one sample sequenced in a study of PD-1 blockade in classical Hodgkin lymphoma. Clones were sequenced by immunoSEQ multiplex PCR, and TCRdb holds only the in-frame ones, with some missing. The data show over 80,000 clones, just under 95% seen once. Exposure to brentuximab vedotin varied, and each patient had relapsed following autologous stem cell transplantation. The sequenced sample was peripheral blood mononuclear cells (PBMCs), obtained at baseline. These receptors came from a human donor with classical Hodgkin lymphoma.

The chain uses TRBV6-5 and TRBJ2-1; perhaps TRBD1 as D (5 bases). Germline CDR1 is MNHEY and CDR2 is SVGAGI. V lost 5 bases and J 9 bases, leaving 8 bases between the germline ends. The CDR3 covers 11 residues. The CDR3 sequence: CASSAQGEQFF. The CDR3 DNA reads as TGTGCCAGCAGTGCCCAGGGTGAGCAGTTCTTC.

V is TRBV4-1 and J is TRBJ2-7; D is unclear. In germline, CDR1 is MGHRA, CDR2 YSYEKL. This CDR3 is 15 amino acids long. V dropped 3 bases and J dropped 3 bases, with 15 bases sitting between them. DNA of the CDR3: TGCGCCAGCAGCCAGGCCCCCGCGGTAGACTACGAGCAGTACTTC. As protein: CASSQAPAVDYEQYF.

The chain has TRBV7-9 and TRBJ1-1, with D perhaps matching TRBD1 (5 bases). Germline values: CDR1 SEHNR, CDR2 FQNEAQ (reference sequence). The CDR3 runs to 17 residues. V was pared by 1 base and J by 4 bases, with 19 bases between. The CDR3 nucleotides are TGTGCCAGCAGCTTAGATGGTCGAGGGGTTGAGACCACTGAAGCTTTCTTT. Translation gives CASSLDGRGVETTEAFF. Supplemented by reference TRBV7-9 and TRBJ1-1, the full variable domain reads DTGVSQNPRHKITKRGQNVTFRCDPISEHNRLYWYRQTLGQGPEFLTYFQNEAQLEKSRLLSDRFSAERPKGSFSTLEIQRTEQGDSAMYLCASSLDGRGVETTEAFFGQGTRLTVV.

The rearrangement links TRBV7-6 to TRBJ2-5, with a possible D match to TRBD1 (7 bases). Germline CDR1 and CDR2: SGHVS and FNYEAQ. V lost 5 bases and J 4 bases, leaving 14 bases between the germline ends. CDR3 length equals 14 residues. The CDR3 spells CASSRQGGGETQYF. CDR3 DNA sequence: TGTGCCAGCAGCCGCCAGGGGGGCGGAGAGACCCAGTACTTC. Combining the CDR3 with reference TRBV7-6 and TRBJ2-5 gives the whole variable domain GAGVSQSPRYKVTKRGQDVALRCDPISGHVSLYWYRQALGQGPEFLTYFNYEAQQDKSGLPNDRFSAERPEGSISTLTIQRTEQRDSAMYRCASSRQGGGETQYFGPGTRLLVL.

The chain links TRBV5-1 to TRBJ1-2; D may be TRBD1 (6 bases). Looked up from germline, CDR1 is SGHRS and CDR2 is YFSETQ. Deletions cut 5 bases from V and 4 bases from J, with 21 bases between. This CDR3 is 16 amino acids long. CDR3 sequence: CASSRDRFKLVYGYTF. In DNA form, the CDR3 reads TGCGCCAGCAGTCGAGACAGGTTTAAACTCGTCTATGGCTACACCTTC.

The chain employs TRBV28 and TRBJ2-5, with D perhaps matching TRBD1 (5 bases). Germline CDR1 reads MDHEN; CDR2 reads SYDVKM. V was cut by 4 bases and J by 2 bases, with 20 bases left in between. This CDR3 region has 17 residues. In nucleotides, the CDR3 is TGTGCCAGCAGTTCCAACAGGCTGGAGTCCCCACAAGAGACCCAGTACTTC. Protein product: CASSSNRLESPQETQYF. The entire variable domain, with the rest obtained from reference TRBV28 and TRBJ2-5, is as follows: DVKVTQSSRYLVKRTGEKVFLECVQDMDHENMFWYRQDPGLGLRLIYFSYDVKMKEKGDIPEGYSVSREKKERFSLILESASTNQTSMYLCASSSNRLESPQETQYFGPGTRLLVL.

V is TRBV27 and J is TRBJ2-1; D may be TRBD1 (6 bases). The V gene's germline CDR1 is MNHEY and CDR2 SMNVEV (reference sequence). Trimming removed 3 bases at V and 3 bases at J, with 9 bases between. The CDR3 is made up of 14 amino acids. CDR3: CASSFSGDYNEQFF. CDR3 bases: TGTGCCAGCAGTTTTTCAGGGGACTACAATGAGCAGTTCTTC.

The V gene is TRBV4-1, the J gene TRBJ1-2; D remains unclear. The germline V and J ends were trimmed by 0 bases and 2 bases, with 10 bases remaining between them. CDR3 length: 15 residues. The V gene's germline CDR1 is MGHRA and CDR2 YSYEKL. The CDR3 loop reads CASSQEKAVNYGYTF. The CDR3 coding sequence is TGCGCCAGCAGCCAAGAGAAAGCCGTAAACTATGGCTACACCTTC.

The chain joins TRBV11-2 to TRBJ2-7, with TRBD2 matching over 8 bases. CDR3 length: 15 amino acids. J gave up 2 bases and V 6 bases, and 9 bases lay outside the gene matches. Germline assignment: CDR1 SGHAT and CDR2 FQNNGV. CDR3 amino acids: CASSPGLAPTYEQYF. CDR3 DNA: TGTGCCAGCAGTCCCGGACTAGCTCCTACCTACGAGCAGTACTTC. The variable domain in full, completed from reference TRBV11-2 and TRBJ2-7, reads EAGVAQSPRYKIIEKRQSVAFWCNPISGHATLYWYQQILGQGPKLLIQFQNNGVVDDSQLPKDRFSAERLKGVDSTLKIQPAKLEDSAVYLCASSPGLAPTYEQYFGPGTRLTVT.

The CDR3 coding sequence is TGTGCCAGCTCACCCCTTAGATTTCCGACAGTTCAAAGCTCCTACGAGCAGTACTTC. Protein: CASSPLRFPTVQSSYEQYF. The rearrangement links TRBV18 to TRBJ2-7; possibly TRBD1 for D (5 bases). The germline V and J ends were trimmed by 3 bases and 0 bases, with 24 bases remaining between them. The length of the CDR3 is 19 residues. CDR1 is KGHSH and CDR2 is LQKENI in the germline V gene.

The rearrangement links TRBV9 to TRBJ2-7; the D is unclear. The V end was cut by 0 bases, the J end by 2 bases, with 21 bases between. The CDR3 has 18 amino acids. Germline CDR1 and CDR2: SGDLS and YYNGEE. The CDR3 reads CASSVAPGTSAAAYEQYF. CDR3 bases: TGTGCCAGCAGCGTAGCTCCGGGTACTTCTGCGGCCGCCTACGAGCAGTACTTC.

V and J are TRBV9 and TRBJ2-3; D is possibly TRBD1 (5 bases). Germline CDR1 and CDR2: SGDLS and YYNGEE. The CDR3 is 12 residues long. Trimming stripped 2 bases from V and 6 bases from J, with 7 bases between. The CDR3 DNA sequence: TGTGCCAGCAGCGTCGCAGGGGATACGCAGTATTTT. It encodes CASSVAGDTQYF.

CDR3 sequence reads: CASSLSGGQGTDTQYF. DNA of the CDR3: TGTGCCAGCAGTTTATCTGGGGGACAGGGGACAGATACGCAGTATTTT. V usage is TRBV28 and J usage is TRBJ2-3; TRBD1 matches 10 bases. Unmatched junction bases numbered 4, after V lost 1 base and J lost 3 bases. CDR1 is MDHEN and CDR2 is SYDVKM in the germline V gene. This CDR3 has 16 residues. The variable domain in full, completed from reference TRBV28 and TRBJ2-3, reads DVKVTQSSRYLVKRTGEKVFLECVQDMDHENMFWYRQDPGLGLRLIYFSYDVKMKEKGDIPEGYSVSREKKERFSLILESASTNQTSMYLCASSLSGGQGTDTQYFGPGTRLTVL.

CDR3 nucleotides: TGTGCCAGTAGTCTGGGAGTAGCCAAAAACATTCAGTACTTC. It yields the protein CASSLGVAKNIQYF. The chain is built from TRBV19 and TRBJ2-4, with D possibly TRBD2 on 5 matching bases. The CDR3 is 14 residues long. V shed 5 bases and J shed 0 bases, with 8 bases lying between them. Germline V gene data show CDR1 as LNHDA and CDR2 as SQIVND (reference sequence).

The rearrangement uses TRBV29-1 and TRBJ2-4; D unresolved. Per germline, CDR1 SQVTM and CDR2 ANQGSEA. The CDR3 runs 14 residues. V lost 4 bases, J lost 8 bases, and 18 bases lay in between. In DNA form, the CDR3 reads TGCAGCGTTGTCCCTCTCGGCCAAGTCGACATTCAGTACTTC. Translation: CSVVPLGQVDIQYF.

The chain recombines TRBV15 with TRBJ2-2, with D possibly being TRBD1 (6 bases). Germline V lookup: CDR1 LNHNV, CDR2 YYDKDF (reference sequence). Trimming removed 1 base at V and 5 bases at J, with 20 bases between. This CDR3 comprises 18 residues. The CDR3: CATSRGGQQGRGTGELFF. In DNA, the CDR3 is TGTGCCACCAGCAGAGGGGGCCAACAGGGAAGGGGGACCGGGGAGCTGTTTTTT.